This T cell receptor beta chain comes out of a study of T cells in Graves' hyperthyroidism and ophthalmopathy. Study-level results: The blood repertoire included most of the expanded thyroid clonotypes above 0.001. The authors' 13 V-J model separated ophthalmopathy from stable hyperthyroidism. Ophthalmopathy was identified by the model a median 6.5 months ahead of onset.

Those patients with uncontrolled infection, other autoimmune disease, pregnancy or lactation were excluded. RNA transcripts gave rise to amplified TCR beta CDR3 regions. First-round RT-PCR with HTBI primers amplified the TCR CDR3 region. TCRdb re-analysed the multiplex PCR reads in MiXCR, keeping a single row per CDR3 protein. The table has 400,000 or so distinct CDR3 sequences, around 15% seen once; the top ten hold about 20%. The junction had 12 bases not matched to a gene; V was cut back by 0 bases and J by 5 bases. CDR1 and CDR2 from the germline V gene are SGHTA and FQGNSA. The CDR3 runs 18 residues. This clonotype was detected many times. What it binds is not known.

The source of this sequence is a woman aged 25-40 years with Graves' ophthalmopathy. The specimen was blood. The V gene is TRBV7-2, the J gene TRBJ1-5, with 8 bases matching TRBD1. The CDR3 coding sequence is TGTGCCAGCAGCTTAGCGCCCTTCGATGACAGGGGAGATCAGCCCCAGCATTTT. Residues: CASSLAPFDDRGDQPQHF.